This paragraph covers one T cell receptor (beta chain) sequence. This sample stems from a study of control samples from healthy donors and cancer patients. The V end was cut by 7 bases, the J end by 14 bases, with 22 bases between. The CDR3 is 13 residues long. Assay used: immunoSEQ multiplex PCR; TCRdb lists only in-frame clones, some missing. The sample has roughly 150,000 clones, roughly 93% seen once. The TCR sequence derives from a young man in good health. This chain uses TRBV12-3 or TRBV12-4 with TRBJ2-3; D remains unclear. The sample taken for sequencing was blood. CDR3 bases: TGTGCCAGCACCTTAAGAGGAGAGGCAAACGGGTATTTT. Translation: CASTLRGEANGYF.